The clone carrying this T cell receptor (beta chain) has just a few counts. Antigen unknown. Sampling of bone marrow took place during active disease in every patient. This library used around 400 ng RNA and molecular barcoded adaptors spanning alpha/delta and beta/gamma chains. From the reads, TCRdb called clonotypes with MiXCR, one entry per CDR3 protein. The table includes around 58,000 distinct CDR3 sequences, around 13% detected once. The data originate from a study of read filtering for tumor transcriptome and immune sequencing. The overall study: Patients were 17 male and some 13 female, mean age 65.9 years, range roughly 47 to 85. RNA-seq yielded only roughly 80 to 1,300 TCR reads, IR-seq about 4.05 to 11 million.

General study points: IR-seq captured clonotypes deeper and more reliably than RNA-seq.

The sequenced sample consisted of a population of CD138-negative cells sorted from bone marrow. The source is a donor at least 40 years old with multiple myeloma.

Here the CDR3 reads CSVRDRGFEQYF. CDR3 bases: TGCAGCGTACGGGACAGGGGGTTCGAGCAGTACTTC. The rearrangement joins TRBV29-1 to TRBJ2-7; 11 bases align to TRBD1. The germline V gene has CDR1 SQVTM and CDR2 ANQGSEA. This CDR3 region has 12 residues. V was clipped by 6 bases and J by 6 bases; unmatched bases: 4.